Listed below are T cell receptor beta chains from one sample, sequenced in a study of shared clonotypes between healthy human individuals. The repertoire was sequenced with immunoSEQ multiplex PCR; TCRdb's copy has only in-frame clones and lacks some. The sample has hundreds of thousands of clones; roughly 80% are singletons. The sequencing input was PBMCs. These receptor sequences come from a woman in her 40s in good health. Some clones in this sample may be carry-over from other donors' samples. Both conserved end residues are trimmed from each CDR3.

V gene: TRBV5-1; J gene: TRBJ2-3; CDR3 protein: ASRQDRVTDTQY
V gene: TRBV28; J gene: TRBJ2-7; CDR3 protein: ASSFVGHEY
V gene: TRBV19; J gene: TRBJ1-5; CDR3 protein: ASSIARGNQPQH
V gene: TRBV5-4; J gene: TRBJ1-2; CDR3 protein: ASSSPAGNYGYT
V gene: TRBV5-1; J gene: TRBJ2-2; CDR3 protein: ASSLGPSGNSGELF
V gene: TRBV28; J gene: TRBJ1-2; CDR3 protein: ASSFASNYGYT
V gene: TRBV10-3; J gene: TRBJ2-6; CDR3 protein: AISPSAGSGANVLT
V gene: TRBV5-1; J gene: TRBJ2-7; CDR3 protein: ASSPQGGAYEQY
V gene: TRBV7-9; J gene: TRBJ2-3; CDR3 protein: ASRPDSSTDTQY
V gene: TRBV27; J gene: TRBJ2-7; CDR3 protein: ASSSGLIPSYEQY
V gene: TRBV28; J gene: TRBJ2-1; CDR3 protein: ASSLWGRGGYNEQF
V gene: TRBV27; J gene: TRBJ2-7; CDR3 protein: ASSLYPGGEWVYEQY